Listed below are T cell receptor beta chains from one sample, sequenced in a study of cytotoxic CD8 clonotypes in ibrutinib-treated CLL. Measured with immunoSEQ multiplex PCR; TCRdb has only the in-frame clones, and not every one. The data show more than 110,000 clones, with 75% to 85% seen just once and 7.6% held by the top ten. The starting material was PBMCs, obtained after 36 months of ibrutinib treatment. The receptor set was obtained from a human donor with chronic lymphocytic leukemia. Each CDR3 is given with its conserved first and last residue. D genes are given only for firm matches. Not every row has a clone size; where given, it reads once, few, many or a size class.

TRBV10-3	once	TRBJ1-5	NA	TGTGCCATCAGTGATGCGGATATTGGCGATCAGCCCCAGCATTTT	CAISDADIGDQPQHF
TRBV7-6	few	TRBJ1-6	NA	TGTGCCAGCAGCTTATTGGGTTCACCCCTCCACTTT	CASSLLGSPLHF
TRBV6-5	NA	TRBJ2-4	NA	TGTGCCAGCAGTTACGTACAGGATGACATTCAGTACTTC	CASSYVQDDIQYF
TRBV4-1	NA	TRBJ1-4	NA	TGCGCCAGCAGCCAAGGGAGGACAGCGGGAACTAATGAAAAACTGTTTTTT	CASSQGRTAGTNEKLFF
TRBV7-9	NA	TRBJ1-4	NA	TGTGCCAGCAGCGAAGACAGGAATGAAAAACTGTTTTTT	CASSEDRNEKLFF
TRBV14	NA	TRBJ2-6	TRBD2	TGTGCCAGCAGCCGAGCGGGGGGTAAGCGAGGGGCCAACGTCCTGACTTTC	CASSRAGGKRGANVLTF
TRBV28	NA	TRBJ2-2	NA	TGTGCCAGCACCGTATCGTTTAACACCGGGGAGCTGTTTTTT	CASTVSFNTGELFF
TRBV12-5	NA	TRBJ2-2	NA	TGTGCTAGTGGTTTGATTCGAACCGGGGAGCTGTTTTTT	CASGLIRTGELFF
TRBV10-3	many	TRBJ1-5	NA	TGTGCCATCAGTGGTAGGGGTGGCCATCAGCCCCAGCATTTT	CAISGRGGHQPQHF
TRBV13	NA	TRBJ1-4	NA	TGTGCCAGCAGCTTAGGGCAGGGGAATGAAAAACTGTTTTTT	CASSLGQGNEKLFF
TRBV5-1	NA	TRBJ1-4	NA	TGCGCCAGCAGCTTCCGGGGCGTCAATGAAAAACTGTTTTTT	CASSFRGVNEKLFF
TRBV5-1	NA	TRBJ2-1	NA	TGCGCCAGCAGGAGAAGGAGCGGGACAAGCGAATCCTACAATGAGCAGTTCTTC	CASRRRSGTSESYNEQFF
TRBV9	NA	TRBJ2-1	NA	TGTGCCAGCAGCGCGTACAGGAGCTCCTACAATGAGCAGTTCTTC	CASSAYRSSYNEQFF
TRBV10-3	NA	TRBJ2-5	NA	TGTGCCACGGCGGGCGAAGAGACCCAGTACTTC	CATAGEETQYF
TRBV9	NA	TRBJ1-3	TRBD1	TGTGCCAGCAGCCAACAAACACAGGGGGCCGGAAACACCATATATTTT	CASSQQTQGAGNTIYF
TRBV11-2	NA	TRBJ1-2	NA	TGTGCCAGCAGCCTTATGTGGGGCGGGGGATATGGCTACACCTTC	CASSLMWGGGYGYTF
TRBV7-9	NA	TRBJ2-3	NA	TGTGCCAGCAGCTTAGCCACAGATACGCAGTATTTT	CASSLATDTQYF
TRBV27	once	TRBJ2-2	NA	TGTGCCAGCAGTTTAGGTGGCCCCGGGGAGCTGTTTTTT	CASSLGGPGELFF
TRBV27	NA	TRBJ2-7	NA	TGTGCCAGCAGTTTATACGGGGGACCTTACGAGCAGTACTTC	CASSLYGGPYEQYF
TRBV11-3	NA	TRBJ2-2	NA	TGTGCCAGCAGCACCCGAGGGGGCACCGGGGAGCTGTTTTTT	CASSTRGGTGELFF
TRBV7-9	NA	TRBJ2-5	NA	TGTGCCAGCAGCTCCATTACAGGGTCGCAAGAGACCCAGTACTTC	CASSSITGSQETQYF
TRBV28	NA	TRBJ1-3	NA	TGTGCCAGCAGTTTATTGGGACACCAGGCCTCTGGAAACACCATATATTTT	CASSLLGHQASGNTIYF
TRBV7-7	NA	TRBJ2-7	NA	TGTGCCAGCAGCTTAGGAGAGGGGTCCCACGAGCAGTACTTC	CASSLGEGSHEQYF
TRBV27	NA	TRBJ2-3	TRBD2	TGTGCCAGCAGTTTATCGGGCCCCGGACTAGCCCTCCGCGATACGCAGTATTTT	CASSLSGPGLALRDTQYF
TRBV28	once	TRBJ2-7	NA	TGTGCCAGCAGTTCGGCTAGCCCAAGCTCCTACGAGCAGTACTTC	CASSSASPSSYEQYF
TRBV27	NA	TRBJ1-2	TRBD1	TGTGCCAGCAGTAAGGACAGGGTGGGCTATGGCTACACCTTC	CASSKDRVGYGYTF
TRBV7-9	NA	TRBJ2-5	NA	TGTGCCAGCAGCTTAGCCTATTCGGCCCAGTACTTC	CASSLAYSAQYF
TRBV7-9	once	TRBJ2-7	NA	TGTGCCAGCAGCTTAGACGGGGACGAGTACGAGCAGTACTTC	CASSLDGDEYEQYF
TRBV18	NA	TRBJ2-3	NA	TGTGCCAGCTGGCGCGGCACAGATACGCAGTATTTT	CASWRGTDTQYF
TRBV4-1	few	TRBJ2-7	TRBD2	TGCGCCAGCAGCGAACTAGCACGGGGGGATGAGCAGTACTTC	CASSELARGDEQYF
TRBV11-2	NA	TRBJ2-7	TRBD1	TGTGCCAGCAGCCCAGACAGGGGCTACGAGCAGTACTTC	CASSPDRGYEQYF
TRBV4-1	once	TRBJ1-6	NA	TGCGCCAGCAGCCAAGATAAAGTAGAGGCCTATAATTCACCCCTCCACTTT	CASSQDKVEAYNSPLHF
TRBV7-9	once	TRBJ1-4	NA	TGTGCCAGCAGCCTACAGATGACGGGTGAAAAACTGTTTTTT	CASSLQMTGEKLFF
TRBV27	NA	TRBJ1-2	TRBD1	TGTGCCAGCAGTTTATCAATCGACATGGGACAGCTCTATGGCTACACCTTC	CASSLSIDMGQLYGYTF
TRBV10-1	NA	TRBJ2-7	NA	TGCGCCAGCAGCAACACCCTCTACGAGCAGTACTTC	CASSNTLYEQYF
TRBV19	once	TRBJ1-1	NA	TGTGCCAGTAGTCTACGGACAGCGCTTGAAGCTTTCTTT	CASSLRTALEAFF
TRBV10-2	NA	TRBJ1-6	TRBD1	TGCGCCAGCAGCCCAATGACAGGGGATCTTTATAATTCACCCCTCCACTTT	CASSPMTGDLYNSPLHF
TRBV5-1	NA	TRBJ2-3	NA	TGCGCCAGCAGGAACTATAAAGATACGCAGTATTTT	CASRNYKDTQYF
TRBV6-5	NA	TRBJ1-3	NA	TGTGCCAGCAGCAGCAGACAGAGCTCTGGAAACACCATATATTTT	CASSSRQSSGNTIYF
TRBV6-1	many	TRBJ1-2	NA	TGTGCCAGCACATCTAACTATGGCTACACCTTC	CASTSNYGYTF
TRBV7-9	NA	TRBJ2-7	TRBD1	TGTGCCAGCAGCCTCTCCGGGACAGGGGTCTCCGAGCAGTACTTC	CASSLSGTGVSEQYF
TRBV30	NA	TRBJ2-2	NA	TGTGCCTGTGAGGGACGGCCCGGGGAGCTGTTTTTT	CACEGRPGELFF
TRBV6-6	NA	TRBJ1-1	TRBD1	TGTGCCAGCAATCCGACAGGGTTTGTCACTGAAGCTTTCTTT	CASNPTGFVTEAFF
TRBV28	few	TRBJ1-2	TRBD1	TGTGCCAGCAGCCCCGCGGACAGGGCGGATGGCTACACCTTC	CASSPADRADGYTF
TRBV6-1	once	TRBJ1-3	NA	TGTGCCAGCAGCCCGTCAGTCTCTGGAAACACCATATATTTT	CASSPSVSGNTIYF
TRBV7-9	NA	TRBJ1-2	NA	TGTGCCAGCAGCCCGGCTCATCTGGGCTATGGCTACACCTTC	CASSPAHLGYGYTF
TRBV5-1	once	TRBJ2-3	TRBD1	TGCGCCAGCAGCAGGGGACAGTACCTTAGCACAGATACGCAGTATTTT	CASSRGQYLSTDTQYF
TRBV2	NA	TRBJ2-7	NA	TGTGCCAGCAGAAGCTACGAGCAGTACTTC	CASRSYEQYF
TRBV19	NA	TRBJ1-5	NA	TGTGCCAGTAGTATATATGGGGGTCAGCCCCAGCATTTT	CASSIYGGQPQHF
TRBV19	NA	TRBJ2-7	TRBD1	TGTGCCGGACGATATGGACAGGGGTTCTCCTACGAGCAGTACTTC	CAGRYGQGFSYEQYF
TRBV13	once	TRBJ2-2	NA	TGTGCCAGCAGCTTAGTCGGGAACCCCGGGGAGCTGTTTTTT	CASSLVGNPGELFF
TRBV5-8	NA	TRBJ2-6	NA	TGTGCCAGCAGAAGTTTAGGGGCCAACGTCCTGACTTTC	CASRSLGANVLTF
TRBV4-1	NA	TRBJ2-1	NA	TGCGCCAGCAGCGAAAAACCAGCGAGCTCCTACAATGAGCAGTTCTTC	CASSEKPASSYNEQFF
TRBV13	NA	TRBJ2-7	TRBD1	TGTGCCAGCAGCTTGGCCGGACAGGGGGTTACCTACGAGCAGTACTTC	CASSLAGQGVTYEQYF
TRBV14	NA	TRBJ2-7	TRBD1	TGTGCCAGCAGCACGACAGGGGTCCAATTCTACGAGCAGTACTTC	CASSTTGVQFYEQYF